This T cell receptor beta chain stems from a study of T cell repertoires in cytomegalovirus infection. Study details: CMV infection together with matching HLA type was indicated by public TCR beta signatures.

Overall study results and limits: HLA-C-restricted, CMV-specific TCR beta clonotypes were dominant ex vivo.

V was pared by 8 bases and J by 6 bases, with 14 bases between. The CDR3 runs to 14 residues. Germline V gives CDR1 MDHEN, CDR2 SYDVKM. TCRdb re-called the reads with MiXCR, one entry per CDR3 protein. Altogether fewer than 300,000 distinct CDR3 sequences are present, about 25% being singletons, with the ten largest covering 14%. For this clonotype: Its antigen remains unidentified.

V and J are TRBV28 and TRBJ1-6, with a possible D match to TRBD1 (5 bases). The TCR originated in a human donor in good health (CMV status not recorded). Some clones in this sample may be carry-over from other donors' samples. Sequencing was done on a sample of PBMCs. The CDR3 region is CASGMGPLNSPLHF. CDR3 in DNA: TGTGCCAGCGGGATGGGACCGCTTAATTCACCCCTCCACTTT.